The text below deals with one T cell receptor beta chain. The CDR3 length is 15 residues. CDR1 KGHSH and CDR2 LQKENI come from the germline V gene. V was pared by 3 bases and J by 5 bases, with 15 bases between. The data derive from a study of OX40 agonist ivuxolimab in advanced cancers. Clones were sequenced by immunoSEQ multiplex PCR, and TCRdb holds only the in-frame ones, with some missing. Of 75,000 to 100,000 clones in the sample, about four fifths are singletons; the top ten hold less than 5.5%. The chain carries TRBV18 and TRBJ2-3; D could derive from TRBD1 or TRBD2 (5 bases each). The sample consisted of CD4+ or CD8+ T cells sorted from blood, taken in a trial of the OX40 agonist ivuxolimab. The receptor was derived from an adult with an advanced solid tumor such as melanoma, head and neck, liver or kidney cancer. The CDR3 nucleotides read TGTGCCAGCTCACCCCCAGGGACGACCGGAGATACGCAGTATTTT. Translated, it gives CASSPPGTTGDTQYF.